The 6 T cell receptor beta chains given below trace back to one sample, sequenced in a study of tumor-infiltrating lymphocytes in glioblastoma multiforme (dated 2017 in TCRdb). Sequencing was performed on an Illumina HiSeq 2500. Using a modified ARM-PCR protocol with multiple V-beta primers and a C-beta primer, the team built TCRB libraries from RNA through three nested multiplex PCR rounds. The public reads were run again by TCRdb, first through fastp at Q25 and then through MiXCR, and only productive beta chains were kept. Each entry merges the rows of one CDR3 protein and shows their most common DNA and genes. This sample is represented by 25,000 to 40,000 distinct CDR3 sequences; 60% to 65% of them were singletons. The ten largest clones add up to 33% of the sample. Sequencing used brain tumor tissue. The receptor source for this set is a male donor with glioblastoma.

This clonotype showed up just once. Its ends do not fully match the called genes, so a read error is possible. The V and J genes are TRBV11-2 and TRBJ2-1; weak D call: TRBD2 (5 bases). The CDR3 totals 14 residues. In germline, CDR1 is SGHAT, CDR2 FQNNGV. This CDR3 reads CASSLGRRHNQQFF. CDR3 DNA sequence: TGTGCCAGCAGCTTAGGCAGGAGGCACAATCAGCAGTTCTTC.

Comment on this clonotype: The junction and the germline gene differ at one end; a read error may be behind it. The V and J genes are TRBV4-2 and TRBJ2-7, with D possibly matching TRBD2 (5 bases). Per the germline V gene, CDR1 is LGHNA and CDR2 is YNFKEQ. The CDR3 sequence is 13 residues long. In nucleotides, the CDR3 is TGTACCAGCAGCCAAGGGAGACTCTCCGAGCAGTACTTC. As protein: CTSSQGRLSEQYF.

A note on this clonotype: One junction end disagrees with the germline gene, perhaps due to a read error. CDR3 bases: TGCGGCGTTGATGCCCCCAAGGGGACTTACTATGAGCAGTACTTC. Amino acids: CGVDAPKGTYYEQYF. The chain combines TRBV29-1 with TRBJ2-7; D might be TRBD2 (6 bases). The CDR3 contains 15 residues. Germline V gives CDR1 SQVTM, CDR2 ANQGSEA.

The rearrangement uses TRBV11-2 and TRBJ2-4; 8 bases map to TRBD2. The CDR3 extends over 16 amino acids. J gave up 1 base and V 6 bases, and 8 bases lay outside the gene matches. Germline V CDR1 and CDR2: SGHAT, FQNNGV. The CDR3 DNA follows: TGTGCCAGCAGTGTTAGCGGGACATGGGCCAAAAACATTCAGTACTTC. This codes for CASSVSGTWAKNIQYF.

The table lists this clonotype with a few counts. This CDR3 fails to terminate in the conserved phenylalanine or tryptophan, so it likely reflects a read error. CDR3 sequence (DNA): TGTGCCAGTAGTATAGCCCGAACAGCGGGAGGAGAAGAGACCCAGTACTAC. Translated: CASSIARTAGGEETQYY. The V call is TRBV19, the J call TRBJ2-5; 9 bases fit TRBD2. There are 17 residues in the CDR3. V shed 1 base and J 3 bases; nucleotides not matched to a gene: 9. Germline V gene lookup returns CDR1 LNHDA and CDR2 SQIVND (reference sequence).

At least ten counts were recorded for this clonotype. The chain recombines TRBV20-1 with TRBJ2-3; 10 bases align to TRBD2. The CDR3 runs to 15 residues. V lost 0 bases, J lost 6 bases, and 6 bases stayed unmatched. Looked up from germline, CDR1 is DFQATT and CDR2 is SNEGSKA (reference sequence). The DNA for the CDR3 is TGCAGTGCTAGAGAGCTAGCGGGAGTGGTGGATACGCAGTATTTT. Amino acids: CSARELAGVVDTQYF.